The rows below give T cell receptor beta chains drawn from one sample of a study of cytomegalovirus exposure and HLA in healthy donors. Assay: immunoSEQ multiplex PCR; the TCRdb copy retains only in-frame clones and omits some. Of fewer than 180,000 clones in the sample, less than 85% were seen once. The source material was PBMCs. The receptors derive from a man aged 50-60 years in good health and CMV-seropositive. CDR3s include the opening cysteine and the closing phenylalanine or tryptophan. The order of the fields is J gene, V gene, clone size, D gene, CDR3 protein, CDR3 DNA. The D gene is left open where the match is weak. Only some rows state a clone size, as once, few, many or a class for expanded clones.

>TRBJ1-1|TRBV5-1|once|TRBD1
CASSLSTGWNTEAFF
TGCGCCAGCAGCTTATCGACAGGGTGGAACACTGAAGCTTTCTTT
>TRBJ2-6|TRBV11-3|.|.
CASSPGDSGGSGANVLTF
TGTGCCAGCAGCCCTGGGGACAGCGGGGGTTCTGGGGCCAACGTCCTGACTTTC
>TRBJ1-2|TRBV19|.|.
CASCGGSSFRGYTF
TGTGCCAGTTGCGGGGGCAGCTCCTTTAGAGGCTACACCTTC
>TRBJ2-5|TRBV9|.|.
CASSVGGQQETQYF
TGTGCCAGCAGCGTGGGGGGACAGCAAGAGACCCAGTACTTC
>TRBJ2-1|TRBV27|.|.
CASTSLGSRGADNEQFF
TGTGCCAGCACCTCACTGGGGAGCAGGGGTGCGGACAATGAGCAGTTCTTC
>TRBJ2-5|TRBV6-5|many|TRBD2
CASRPGLAGGETQYF
TGTGCCAGCAGACCGGGACTAGCGGGAGGGGAGACCCAGTACTTC
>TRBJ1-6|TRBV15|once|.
CATSRGQDSPLHF
TGTGCCACCAGCAGAGGACAGGATTCACCCCTCCACTTT
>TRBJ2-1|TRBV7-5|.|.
CARSKRNEQFF
TGTGCCAGAAGCAAACGGAATGAGCAGTTCTTC
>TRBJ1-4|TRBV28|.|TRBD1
CASSRIGQGGEKLFF
TGTGCCAGCAGCAGGATTGGACAGGGAGGGGAAAAACTGTTTTTT
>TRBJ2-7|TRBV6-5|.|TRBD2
CASGTSDSYEQYF
TGTGCCAGTGGGACTAGCGACTCCTACGAGCAGTACTTC
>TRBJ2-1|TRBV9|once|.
CASSVATRSQTMDEQFF
TGTGCCAGCAGCGTAGCTACTAGGTCGCAGACCATGGATGAGCAGTTCTTC
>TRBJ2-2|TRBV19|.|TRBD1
CASTPGTGKAGELFF
TGTGCCAGTACCCCCGGGACAGGGAAAGCCGGGGAGCTGTTTTTT
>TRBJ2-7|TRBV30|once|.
CAWSVQPRAKGLEQYF
TGTGCCTGGAGTGTACAACCCAGGGCCAAAGGGCTCGAGCAGTACTTC
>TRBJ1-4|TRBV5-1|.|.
CASTQGGTNEKLFF
TGCGCCAGCACACAGGGTGGCACTAATGAAAAACTGTTTTTT
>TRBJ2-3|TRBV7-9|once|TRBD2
CSSSFWGGVPDTQYF
TGTTCCAGCAGCTTCTGGGGGGGAGTTCCAGATACGCAGTATTTT
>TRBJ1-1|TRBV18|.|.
CASSPPKGAVSALMNTEAFF
TGTGCCAGCTCACCTCCGAAAGGGGCGGTCTCGGCCCTCATGAACACTGAAGCTTTCTTT
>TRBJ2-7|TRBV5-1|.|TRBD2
CASSGGTSGHYYEQYF
TGCGCCAGCAGCGGTGGGACTAGCGGGCATTACTACGAGCAGTACTTC
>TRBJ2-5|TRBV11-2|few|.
CASSLVQGGETQYF
TGTGCCAGCAGCTTAGTTCAGGGTGGAGAGACCCAGTACTTC
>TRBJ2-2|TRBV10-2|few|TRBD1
CASSDFRGRALPGELFF
TGCGCCAGCAGTGATTTTAGGGGGCGTGCTTTGCCCGGGGAGCTGTTTTTT
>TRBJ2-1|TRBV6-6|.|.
CASRRLIYNEQFF
TGTGCCAGCAGACGACTGATCTACAATGAGCAGTTCTTC
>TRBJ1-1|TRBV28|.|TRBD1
CASSSSTGTNTEAFF
TGTGCCAGCAGTTCGTCGACAGGGACGAACACTGAAGCTTTCTTT
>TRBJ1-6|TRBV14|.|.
CALMRVPPRNSPLHF
TGTGCCCTAATGAGGGTACCCCCCCGTAATTCACCCCTCCACTTT
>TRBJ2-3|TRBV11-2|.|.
CASSFRGNTQYF
TGTGCCAGCAGCTTTCGAGGGAATACGCAGTATTTT
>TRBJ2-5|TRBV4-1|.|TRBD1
CASSQIRDSQETQYF
TGCGCCAGCAGCCAAATACGGGACAGCCAAGAGACCCAGTACTTC
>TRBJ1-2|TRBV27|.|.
CASSLAKGYGYTF
TGTGCCAGCTCGCTCGCCAAGGGGTATGGCTACACCTTC
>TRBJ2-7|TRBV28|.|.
CASNARDYEQYF
TGTGCCAGCAACGCTAGAGACTACGAGCAGTACTTC
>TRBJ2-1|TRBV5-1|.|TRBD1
CASSSPTGVGDEQFF
TGCGCCAGCAGCTCCCCGACAGGGGTGGGCGATGAGCAGTTCTTC
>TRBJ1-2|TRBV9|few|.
CASSAGRYGYTF
TGTGCCAGCAGCGCTGGCCGCTATGGCTACACCTTC
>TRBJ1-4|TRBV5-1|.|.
CASSLFRDGNEKLFF
TGCGCCAGCAGCTTGTTCCGGGATGGTAATGAAAAACTGTTTTTT
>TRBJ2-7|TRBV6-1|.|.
CASSEGGGAYEQYF
TGTGCCAGCAGTGAAGGGGGAGGAGCCTACGAGCAGTACTTC
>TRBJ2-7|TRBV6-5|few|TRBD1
CASSTARDRDYEQYF
TGTGCCAGCAGTACCGCACGCGACAGGGACTACGAGCAGTACTTC
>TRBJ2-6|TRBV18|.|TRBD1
CASSLRTGQGSVPGANVLTF
TGTGCCAGCTCACTACGTACGGGACAGGGGTCCGTGCCTGGGGCCAACGTCCTGACTTTC
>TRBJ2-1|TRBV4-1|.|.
CASSQEADTYNEQFF
TGCGCCAGCAGCCAAGAGGCTGATACCTACAATGAGCAGTTCTTC
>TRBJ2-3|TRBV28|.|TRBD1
CASTMGGTGEGDTQYF
TGTGCCAGCACCATGGGCGGGACAGGGGAGGGAGATACGCAGTATTTT
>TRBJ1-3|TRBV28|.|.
CASSLGENTIYF
TGTGCCAGCAGTTTGGGAGAAAACACCATATATTTT
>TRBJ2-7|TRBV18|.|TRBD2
CASSLSGLAGSYEQYF
TGTGCCAGCTCACTCTCGGGACTAGCGGGTTCCTACGAGCAGTACTTC
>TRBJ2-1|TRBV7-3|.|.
CASSFSGARGSYNEQFF
TGTGCCAGCAGCTTCTCAGGCGCGAGGGGGTCCTACAATGAGCAGTTCTTC
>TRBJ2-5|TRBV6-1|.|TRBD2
CASSLLAGSQETQYF
TGTGCCAGCAGTCTACTAGCGGGTTCCCAAGAGACCCAGTACTTC
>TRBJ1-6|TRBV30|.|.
CAWSVQVSSGLHF
TGTGCCTGGAGTGTCCAAGTCTCCTCGGGCCTCCACTTT
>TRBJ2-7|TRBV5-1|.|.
CASSLEAAYEQYF
TGCGCCAGCAGCTTGGAAGCGGCCTACGAGCAGTACTTC
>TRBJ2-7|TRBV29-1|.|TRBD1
CSVRTGAYEQYF
TGCAGCGTGAGGACAGGGGCCTACGAGCAGTACTTC